The 16 T cell receptor beta chains below come from one sample, sequenced in a study of beta chain features in type 1 diabetes. Findings and limits, study-wide: When Type 1 diabetes patients were examined, their TCRB CDR3s proved moderately but significantly shorter in all four CD4+ subsets.

These receptors lack a known antigen. The entirety of the isolated RNA underwent reverse transcription, so expressed TCRB transcripts were sequenced. The assay was immunoSEQ multiplex PCR, and TCRdb's table has in-frame clones only and misses some. This table holds roughly 230,000 clones, approximately 10% found once. The sequencing input was naive CD4+ T cells from blood. The receptors here all came from a man aged 25-45 years with type 1 diabetes.

A few counts support this clone. The V gene is TRBV28, the J gene TRBJ2-1; 11 positions agree with TRBD1. CDR3 length: 12 residues. Trimming at V came to 11 bases and at J to 15 bases, leaving 12 bases not matched to a gene. Germline V gene sequence: CDR1 MDHEN, CDR2 SYDVKM. The CDR3, as DNA: TGTGCCGGCTCTACCCGGGACAGGGGGTCGTTCTTC. Translated: CAGSTRDRGSFF. The full variable domain, rest sourced from reference TRBV28 and TRBJ2-1, is DVKVTQSSRYLVKRTGEKVFLECVQDMDHENMFWYRQDPGLGLRLIYFSYDVKMKEKGDIPEGYSVSREKKERFSLILESASTNQTSMYLCAGSTRDRGSFFGPGTRLTVL.

The sample holds a few counts of this clone. CDR3 amino acids: CSISLIYGYTF. The CDR3 nucleotides read TGCAGCATTTCCCTAATCTATGGCTACACCTTC. V usage is TRBV29-1 and J usage is TRBJ1-2, with D unclear. CDR1 SQVTM and CDR2 ANQGSEA come from the germline V gene. The CDR3 loop spans 11 amino acids. Trimming shortened V by 8 bases and J by 4 bases, and 11 bases separated the two germline ends.

The chain links TRBV7-2 to TRBJ2-5; 12 bases line up with TRBD2. V gave up 4 bases and J gave up 4 bases; unmatched junction bases: 7. Germline V gene data show CDR1 as SGHTA and CDR2 as FQGNSA. The CDR3 runs to 16 residues. The chain's CDR3 is CASSSPTSGGRETQYF. Written as DNA, the CDR3 is TGTGCCAGCAGCTCGCCGACTAGCGGGGGAAGAGAGACCCAGTACTTC.

The table lists this clone with a few counts. V gene TRBV28 combines with J gene TRBJ2-7; D may be TRBD1 (5 bases). The CDR3 length is 14 residues. V gave up 6 bases and J gave up 2 bases, with 14 bases separating them. From germline, CDR1 is MDHEN and CDR2 SYDVKM. As DNA, the CDR3 is TGTGCCAGCAGACGACAAGGGGCGCCCTACGAGCAGTACTTC. Translated, it gives CASRRQGAPYEQYF.

The chain carries TRBV5-1 and TRBJ2-5, with 8 bases identical to TRBD2. This CDR3 has 13 amino acids. J was trimmed by 5 bases and V by 4 bases; bases with no gene match: 4. The germline CDR1 and CDR2 sequences are SGHRS and YFSETQ. CDR3 nucleotides: TGCGCCAGCAGCAGTAGCGGGGAGGAGACCCAGTACTTC. It specifies CASSSSGEETQYF.

The sample holds a few counts of this clone. CDR3 loop: CASSGQGTPLHF. As DNA, the CDR3 is TGTGCCAGCAGTGGACAGGGAACACCCCTCCACTTT. The J gene is TRBJ1-6, the V gene TRBV6-5; TRBD1 matches at 8 bases. This CDR3 region has 12 residues. Per the germline V gene, CDR1 is MNHEY and CDR2 is SVGAGI. Trimming cost V 5 bases and J 11 bases; bases outside gene matches: 2.

This clone has more than one count but fewer than ten. The chain has TRBV4-3 and TRBJ1-2, with D possibly being TRBD1 (6 bases). Germline CDR1 reads LGHNA; CDR2 reads YSLEER. Trimming removed 5 bases from V and 2 bases from J, with 12 bases in between. The CDR3 has 14 amino acids. This CDR3 is CASSMGHLNYGYTF. CDR3 coding DNA: TGCGCCAGCAGCATGGGACACCTCAACTATGGCTACACCTTC.

Only a few counts were recorded for this clone. This sequence joins TRBV7-3 and TRBJ2-5; 9 bases map to TRBD2. V lost 3 bases and J lost 4; bases outside the gene matches: 3. This CDR3 is built from 14 residues. Germline V gene lookup returns CDR1 SGHTA and CDR2 FQGTGA. In DNA, the CDR3 is TGTGCCAGCAGCTTGACTAGCGGAGGAGAGACCCAGTACTTC. This sequence encodes CASSLTSGGETQYF.

This clone showed up just a few times. The chain couples TRBV19 to TRBJ1-5, with TRBD1 matching over 7 bases. Germline V gives CDR1 LNHDA, CDR2 SQIVND (reference sequence). The CDR3 spans 15 residues. The junction had 9 bases not matched to a gene; V was cut back by 6 bases and J by 4 bases. The CDR3 DNA follows: TGTGCCAGTAGCACAGGGGCAGCAGGGAATCAGCCCCAGCATTTT. It is translated as CASSTGAAGNQPQHF.

The chain is built from TRBV7-9 and TRBJ1-6, with D perhaps matching TRBD1 (5 bases). Germline V gene data show CDR1 as SEHNR and CDR2 as FQNEAQ (reference sequence). The CDR3 covers 15 residues. The V end was cut by 7 bases, the J end by 7 bases, with 17 bases between. For the CDR3, the DNA is TGTGCCAGCAACGAAGGGGCAGGAATAAATTCACCCCTCCACTTT. Translated: CASNEGAGINSPLHF.

CDR3 nucleotide sequence: TGTGCCAGCAGTTTCCCTCAGGGCAGTAGCAATCAGCCCCAGCATTTT. Residues: CASSFPQGSSNQPQHF. The gene calls are TRBV28 and TRBJ1-5, with a tentative D call TRBD1 (5 bases). V was pared by 3 bases and J by 0 bases, with 12 bases between. Germline CDR1 and CDR2: MDHEN and SYDVKM. The CDR3 is 16 amino acids.

The chain couples TRBV15 to TRBJ1-3, with no clear D. Germline-derived CDR1 and CDR2 are LNHNV and YYDKDF (reference sequence). The CDR3 sequence is 16 residues long. Trimming shortened V by 0 bases and J by 0 bases, and 9 bases separated the two germline ends. The CDR3 spells CATSRDIPGSGNTIYF. CDR3 DNA: TGTGCCACCAGCAGAGACATTCCCGGCTCTGGAAACACCATATATTTT. The full variable domain, rest sourced from reference TRBV15 and TRBJ1-3, is DAMVIQNPRYQVTQFGKPVTLSCSQTLNHNVMYWYQQKSSQAPKLLFHYYDKDFNNEADTPDNFQSRRPNTSFCFLDIRSPGLGDTAMYLCATSRDIPGSGNTIYFGEGSWLTVV.

J is TRBJ2-7 and V is TRBV5-4; D is possibly TRBD1 (6 bases). This CDR3 contains 15 residues. Trimming took 0 bases from V and 2 from J, leaving 12 bases between them. Germline lookup yields CDR1 SGHNT and CDR2 YYREEE (reference sequence). DNA for the CDR3: TGTGCCAGCAGCTTGGAACAGGGATGGGCCTACGAGCAGTACTTC. Its protein product is CASSLEQGWAYEQYF.

The chain combines TRBV4-2 with TRBJ2-5; 8 bases align to TRBD2. V was pared by 1 base and J by 5 bases, with 9 bases of the junction left unmatched. Looked up from germline, CDR1 is LGHNA and CDR2 is YNFKEQ. CDR3 length: 16 residues. The DNA for the CDR3 is TGTGCCAGCAGCCAAGCCCGAACCAGCGGGGGTGAGACCCAGTACTTC. This gives the protein CASSQARTSGGETQYF.

This clone was detected a few times. V and J are TRBV11-2 and TRBJ2-3, with D hard to call. Trimming took 5 bases from V and 2 from J, leaving 5 bases between them. This CDR3 has 12 residues. Germline-derived CDR1 and CDR2 are SGHAT and FQNNGV. The CDR3 reads CASSHSTDTQYF. The CDR3 nucleotides read TGTGCCAGCAGCCACTCCACAGATACGCAGTATTTT.

This clone was seen more than once but under ten times. This chain links TRBV7-9 with TRBJ2-1, with TRBD1 matching over 7 bases. There are 13 residues in the CDR3. CDR1 is SEHNR and CDR2 is FQNEAQ in the germline V gene (reference sequence). Trimming cost V 7 bases and J 10 bases; bases outside gene matches: 10. For the CDR3, the DNA is TGTGCCAGCAACGACAGGGAGTTAGGAGAGCAGTTCTTC. Protein sequence: CASNDRELGEQFF. Together with reference TRBV7-9 and TRBJ2-1, the CDR3 gives the full variable domain: DTGVSQNPRHKITKRGQNVTFRCDPISEHNRLYWYRQTLGQGPEFLTYFQNEAQLEKSRLLSDRFSAERPKGSFSTLEIQRTEQGDSAMYLCASNDRELGEQFFGPGTRLTVL.